This is a list of T cell receptor beta chains from one sample in a study of T-cell memory formation after mild COVID-19. TCRdb used MiXCR to reprocess the 5' RACE reads, holding one entry per CDR3 protein. The sample has about 190,000 distinct CDR3 sequences; around 17% are singletons. The sequencing sample was made of PBMCs or a T cell subset sorted from them (not recorded which). The receptors originated from an adult woman who had mild COVID-19 (a few samples of this study predate the infection). Cell type and time point are not known. The CDR3 runs from the conserved cysteine through the conserved F or W. The order of the fields is V gene, D gene, clone size, J gene, CDR3 DNA, CDR3 protein. D genes are given only for firm matches. Expanded clones are given a class, and other clones once, few, many or no size at all.

TRBV7-6	.	.	TRBJ1-4	TGTGCCAGCAGCTTAGAGGGGGACGGGGAAAAACTGTTTTTT	CASSLEGDGEKLFF
TRBV9	TRBD1	.	TRBJ1-1	TGTGCCAGCAGCTCCAAGCCGGGACAGGGGGCTAGGGGAACTGAAGCTTTCTTT	CASSSKPGQGARGTEAFF
TRBV5-1	.	few	TRBJ2-1	TGCGCCAGCAGCTCGAGGACAATTAGCTCCTACAATGAGCAGTTCTTC	CASSSRTISSYNEQFF
TRBV29-1	.	many	TRBJ2-1	TGCAGCGTTGAAGTGGCGATTAAAGGAACCCTCAACAATGAGCAGTTCTTC	CSVEVAIKGTLNNEQFF
TRBV12-3/TRBV12-4	TRBD1	few	TRBJ2-2	TGTGCCAGCAGCCCTCGGGACAGATTCACCGGGGAGCTGTTTTTT	CASSPRDRFTGELFF
TRBV6-1	.	few	TRBJ1-2	TGTGCCAGCAGTGAAGAGAGTTGGCTCTATGGCTACACCTTC	CASSEESWLYGYTF
TRBV9	TRBD2	few	TRBJ2-3	TGTGCCAGCAGCGTCCGACCGGGACTAGCGGGGGGGCGTGTGGAGTCAGATACGCAGTATTTT	CASSVRPGLAGGRVESDTQYF
TRBV4-2	TRBD2	many	TRBJ2-3	TGTGCCAGCAGCCAAGACGTGTCTAGCGGGGGTGCAGATACGCAGTATTTT	CASSQDVSSGGADTQYF
TRBV5-5	TRBD2	few	TRBJ2-1	TGTGCCACCGGGGGGGCCTATGAGCAGTTCTTC	CATGGAYEQFF
TRBV2	.	.	TRBJ1-1	TGTGCCAGCAGCGCCCACCAGGGGTTCTCTGAAGCTTTCTTT	CASSAHQGFSEAFF
TRBV6-5	.	.	TRBJ2-7	TGTGCCAGCAGTTGGGGGAGAAGCTCCTACGAGCAGTACTTC	CASSWGRSSYEQYF
TRBV20-1	.	.	TRBJ1-4	TGCAGTGCTAGACGGGGGGGAGAAAAACTGTTTTTT	CSARRGGEKLFF
TRBV9	.	few	TRBJ2-1	TGTGCCAGCAGCGTAGCGGGCTACAATGAGCAGTTCTTC	CASSVAGYNEQFF
TRBV7-3	TRBD2	few	TRBJ2-1	TGTGCCAGCAGCCGGCCCTCCGTAGCGGGGTACAATGAGCAGTTCTTC	CASSRPSVAGYNEQFF
TRBV7-8	TRBD2	many	TRBJ2-1	TGTGCCAGCAGCCGCATGACTAGCGGGGATTACAATGAGCAGTTCTTC	CASSRMTSGDYNEQFF
TRBV12-3/TRBV12-4	.	few	TRBJ1-3	TGTGCCAGCAGTTTTAGTTTAGGCTTTGGAAACACCATATATTTT	CASSFSLGFGNTIYF
TRBV29-1	.	.	TRBJ2-7	TGCAGCGTTGAAGGGACAGTATCCTACGAGCAGTACTTC	CSVEGTVSYEQYF
TRBV11-1	TRBD2	.	TRBJ2-7	TGTGCCAACTGGGAGGGGCTGTCCTACGAGCAGTACTTC	CANWEGLSYEQYF
TRBV5-5	.	.	TRBJ2-6	TGTGCCAGCAGCTTACCTCAGGGATCTGGGGCCAACGTCCTGACTTTC	CASSLPQGSGANVLTF
TRBV27	.	few	TRBJ1-3	TGTGCCAGCAGTTTATCCGGGGGAACCTCTGGAAACACCATATATTTT	CASSLSGGTSGNTIYF
TRBV12-3/TRBV12-4	TRBD1	.	TRBJ2-1	TGTGCCAGCAGGGACGGACAGGGGTACAATGAGCAGTTCTTC	CASRDGQGYNEQFF
TRBV6-1	TRBD2	.	TRBJ2-3	TGTGCCACCGGAGGACTAGGTGGTGGAGATACGCAGTATTTT	CATGGLGGGDTQYF
TRBV7-2	.	.	TRBJ2-5	TGTGCCAGCAGCTTAGCTCCTGAGACCCAGTACTTC	CASSLAPETQYF
TRBV5-1	.	.	TRBJ2-1	TGCGCCAGCAGCTTAAGGACCCCCCTTAATGAGCAGTTCTTC	CASSLRTPLNEQFF
TRBV19	TRBD2	.	TRBJ2-1	TGTGCCAGTACCCTTAGCGGGAGAGGCAATGAGCAGTTCTTC	CASTLSGRGNEQFF
TRBV10-3	.	few	TRBJ2-3	TGTGCCATCAGTGAGCCCCCGGGACACCCGTACACAGATACGCAGTATTTT	CAISEPPGHPYTDTQYF
TRBV9	TRBD2	.	TRBJ2-1	TGTGCCAGCAGCGTAGCCCCCGGCGGGGGCAATGAGCAGTTCTTC	CASSVAPGGGNEQFF
TRBV20-1	.	few	TRBJ2-1	TGCAGTGCAGTACTAGCTCGGCAGTTCTTC	CSAVLARQFF
TRBV5-1	TRBD1	.	TRBJ2-2	TGCGCCAGCAGCTTGACACCCCTCGGGACAGGGCTCACCGGGGAGCTGTTTTTT	CASSLTPLGTGLTGELFF
TRBV7-9	.	.	TRBJ2-1	TGTGCCAGCAGCTTAGTGCTGAGTCCCAGCTCCTACAATGAGCAGTTCTTC	CASSLVLSPSSYNEQFF
TRBV14	TRBD1	.	TRBJ1-2	TGTGCCAGCAGCCAAGACCGGGGACAGCACCCTTACGGCTACACCTTC	CASSQDRGQHPYGYTF
TRBV7-9	.	few	TRBJ1-5	TGTGCCAGCAGCGACCAGGATCAGCCCCAGCATTTT	CASSDQDQPQHF
TRBV6-4	TRBD1	.	TRBJ2-3	TGTGCCAGCAGACCTTGGACAGGGGGGTTGTTCACAGATACGCAGTATTTT	CASRPWTGGLFTDTQYF
TRBV4-2	.	.	TRBJ1-2	TGTGCCAGCAGCCAAGAGGACAGCCCCTATGGCTACACCTTC	CASSQEDSPYGYTF
TRBV7-2	.	many	TRBJ1-1	TGTGCCAGCAGCCGACCCGGGACCCTTGCAGCTTTCTTT	CASSRPGTLAAFF
TRBV7-2	.	.	TRBJ1-2	TGTGCCAGCAGCTTGGGAAATTGGGGATATGGCTACACCTTC	CASSLGNWGYGYTF
TRBV30	.	many	TRBJ1-4	TGTGCCTGGACCCTCGGGGGGGCGGCTAATGAAAAACTGTTTTTT	CAWTLGGAANEKLFF
TRBV6-6	TRBD1	few	TRBJ1-6	TGTGCCAGCAGTTATGGGGGGACAGCGGCCCACTTT	CASSYGGTAAHF
TRBV5-1	.	many	TRBJ1-1	TGCGCCAGCAGCTTGGGAGGCGGGGATAAAGCTTTCTTT	CASSLGGGDKAFF
TRBV9	.	.	TRBJ2-3	TGTGCCAGCAGTAGGGTTTCTAGCACAGATACGCAGTATTTT	CASSRVSSTDTQYF
TRBV3-1	.	.	TRBJ1-1	TGTGCCAGCAACCCTGGGTCCGGGAGGGGTGAAGCTTTCTTT	CASNPGSGRGEAFF
TRBV7-2	.	.	TRBJ2-1	TGTGCCAGCAGATCGCCCAGGTCGGCCTACAATGAGCAGTTCTTC	CASRSPRSAYNEQFF
TRBV20-1	TRBD1	.	TRBJ1-2	TGCAGTGCTGACAGGGGTTCGGTCTATGGCTACACCTTC	CSADRGSVYGYTF
TRBV10-3	.	many	TRBJ1-1	TGTGCCACCGGGGACAAACGGAACACTGAAGCTTTCTTT	CATGDKRNTEAFF
TRBV11-2	.	many	TRBJ2-3	TGTGCCAGCACCCTAAGCACAGATACGCAGTATTTT	CASTLSTDTQYF
TRBV3-1	.	.	TRBJ2-2	TGTGCCAGCAGCCAAGGCTTGTCAGCGAACACCGGGGAGCTGTTTTTT	CASSQGLSANTGELFF
TRBV5-1	.	.	TRBJ2-3	TGCGCCAGCAGCGAGGGATCGGGCACAGATACGCAGTATTTT	CASSEGSGTDTQYF
TRBV6-5	.	.	TRBJ1-1	TGTGCCAGCAGTTACCACCTCGTGGGGAAGAACACTGAAGCTTTCTTT	CASSYHLVGKNTEAFF
TRBV5-1	.	.	TRBJ1-5	TGCGCCAGCAGCGTGGGTGACAATCAGCCCCAGCATTTT	CASSVGDNQPQHF
TRBV12-3/TRBV12-4	.	.	TRBJ1-4	TGTGCCAGCAGTACTCTACACCGGGGTGACGAAAAACTGTTTTTT	CASSTLHRGDEKLFF